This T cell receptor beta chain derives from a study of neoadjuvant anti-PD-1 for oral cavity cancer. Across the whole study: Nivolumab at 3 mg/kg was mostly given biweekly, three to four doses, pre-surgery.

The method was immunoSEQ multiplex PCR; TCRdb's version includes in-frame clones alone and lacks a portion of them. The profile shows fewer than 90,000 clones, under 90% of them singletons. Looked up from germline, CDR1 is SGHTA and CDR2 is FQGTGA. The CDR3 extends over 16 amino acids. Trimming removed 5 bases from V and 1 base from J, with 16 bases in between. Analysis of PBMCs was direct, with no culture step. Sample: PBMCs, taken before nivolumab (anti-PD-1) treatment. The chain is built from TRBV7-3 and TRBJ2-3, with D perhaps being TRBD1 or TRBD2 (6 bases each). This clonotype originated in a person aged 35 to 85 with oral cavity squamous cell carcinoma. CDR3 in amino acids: CASSPGTGGGTDTQYF. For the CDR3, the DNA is TGTGCCAGCAGCCCCGGGACTGGGGGCGGCACAGATACGCAGTATTTT.